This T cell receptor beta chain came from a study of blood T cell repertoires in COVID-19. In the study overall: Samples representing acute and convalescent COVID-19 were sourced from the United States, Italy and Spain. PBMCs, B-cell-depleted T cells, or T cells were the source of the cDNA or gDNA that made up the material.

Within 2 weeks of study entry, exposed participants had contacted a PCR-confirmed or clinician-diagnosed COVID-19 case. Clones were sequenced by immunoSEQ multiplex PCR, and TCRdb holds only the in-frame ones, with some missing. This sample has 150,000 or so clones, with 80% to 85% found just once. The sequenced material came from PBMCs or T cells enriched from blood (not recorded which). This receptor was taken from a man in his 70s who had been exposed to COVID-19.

The CDR3 here is CASSLQARNQPQHF. The CDR3 region has the DNA TGTGCCAGCTCACTACAGGCTCGAAATCAGCCCCAGCATTTT. The chain uses TRBV18 and TRBJ1-5, with D perhaps matching TRBD1 (5 bases). This CDR3 has 14 residues. CDR1 KGHSH and CDR2 LQKENI come from the germline V gene. V was cut by 4 bases and J by 4 bases, with 11 bases left in between. Looking up the rest from reference TRBV18 and TRBJ1-5 gives the full variable domain: NAGVMQNPRHLVRRRGQEARLRCSPMKGHSHVYWYRQLPEEGLKFMVYLQKENIIDESGMPKERFSAEFPKEGPSILRIQQVVRGDSAAYFCASSLQARNQPQHFGDGTRLSIL.